This T cell receptor (beta chain) was captured in a study of cytomegalovirus exposure and HLA in healthy donors. Regarding the study as a whole: It was shown in a later analysis that HLA-associated TCR beta chains were more clonally expanded than other, equally common chains.

This CDR3 spans 12 amino acids. Germline assignment: CDR1 SSHAT and CDR2 FNYEAQ (reference sequence). Vbeta (60) and Jbeta (13) primers were used in the PCR. In the original processing: It was a later analysis that counted roughly 79 million unique TCR beta chains, of which some 9.9 million were shared. TCRdb's table, derived via immunoSEQ multiplex PCR, lists solely in-frame clones and lacks some. That table is the source of V, J and clone size, and D and trimming were worked out from the DNA. This table holds 150,000 to 200,000 clones, about 83% found once. In nominal health when sampled, donors likely had unrecorded immune exposures nonetheless. On this clone itself: Its specificity is unknown. At one boundary the junction diverges from the germline segment, which might be a read error.

The clonotype comes from a girl aged 10-17 years in good health and CMV-seropositive. What was sequenced was PBMCs. The V and J genes are TRBV7-7 and TRBJ1-4, with a possible D match to TRBD1 (5 bases). CDR3 nucleotides: TGTGCTAGCAGCCAAACGGGGGGAAAACTGTTTTTT. Translation: CASSQTGGKLFF. Filled out from reference TRBV7-7 and TRBJ1-4, the complete variable domain reads GAGVSQSPRYKVTKRGQDVTLRCDPISSHATLYWYQQALGQGPEFLTYFNYEAQPDKSGLPSDRFSAERPEGSISTLTIQRTEQRDSAMYRCASSQTGGKLFFGSGTQLSVL.